Listed below are T cell receptor beta chains from one sample, sequenced in a study of blood T cells in healthy people across ages. Using its own MiXCR run on the 5' RACE reads, TCRdb lists one record per CDR3 protein. The table has hundreds of thousands of distinct CDR3 sequences, roughly 50% seen once; the top ten hold around 32%. The sequenced sample was blood. Every receptor here comes from a woman aged 55-70 years in good health. The CDR3 runs from the conserved cysteine through the conserved F or W. D genes are given only for firm matches. Part of the rows lack a size; the others show once, few, many or a class for expanded clones.

V gene	clone size	J gene	D gene	CDR3 DNA	CDR3 protein
TRBV7-8	NA	TRBJ2-3	NA	TGTGCCAGCAGCTCCCCGAACGAAGATACGCAGTATTTT	CASSSPNEDTQYF
TRBV11-2	NA	TRBJ1-4	NA	TGTGCCAGCAGCGCCCGGAGGAAAGGTCTTGAAAAACTGTTTTTT	CASSARRKGLEKLFF
TRBV4-2	few	TRBJ2-7	TRBD1	TGTGCCAGCAGCCGTCCCGGGACAGGGTTTTACGAGCAGTACTTC	CASSRPGTGFYEQYF
TRBV7-2	NA	TRBJ2-7	NA	TGTGCCAGCAGCTTAGAATACAGGGTTACCCACGAGCAGTACTTC	CASSLEYRVTHEQYF
TRBV20-1	NA	TRBJ1-2	NA	TGCAGTGCTAGCGTGACTGGAAAGGATGGCTACACCTTC	CSASVTGKDGYTF
TRBV2	NA	TRBJ2-5	NA	TGTGCCAGCAGTGAGTGGAGTGGAGAGACCCAGTACTTC	CASSEWSGETQYF
TRBV5-1	NA	TRBJ1-1	NA	TGCGCCGCGAAAGACAGGCCAGGGAACACTGAAGCTTTCTTT	CAAKDRPGNTEAFF
TRBV20-1	once	TRBJ1-4	TRBD1	TGCAGTGCTAGCCACGGGACAGTCGGGGAAAAACTGTTTTTT	CSASHGTVGEKLFF
TRBV4-1	few	TRBJ2-4	TRBD2	TGCGCCAGCAGCTCACTAGCGGTAGCCAAAAACATTCAGTACTTC	CASSSLAVAKNIQYF
TRBV7-8	NA	TRBJ1-1	NA	TGTGCCAGCAGCTCGGCGAGGGAGAACACTGAAGCTTTCTTT	CASSSARENTEAFF
TRBV20-1	NA	TRBJ2-3	TRBD2	TGCAGTGCTAGGGCACTGATGGCGGGGGATCGCACAGATACGCAGTATTTT	CSARALMAGDRTDTQYF
TRBV24-1	few	TRBJ2-5	TRBD2	TGTGCCACCAGTGATTCATCCGGGACTAGCGGGGTCGAAGAGACCCAGTACTTC	CATSDSSGTSGVEETQYF
TRBV7-2	NA	TRBJ2-3	NA	TGTGCCAGCAGCTTAATGGGGCGCGGCACAGATACGCAGTATTTT	CASSLMGRGTDTQYF
TRBV7-8	NA	TRBJ1-2	NA	TGTGCCAGCAGCTCTCAGGGGAAGTATGGCTACACCTTC	CASSSQGKYGYTF
TRBV25-1	NA	TRBJ2-4	TRBD1	TGTGCCAGCAGTGAATCCGGGACAGGGGGCGGTCGGAACATTCAGTACTTC	CASSESGTGGGRNIQYF
TRBV24-1	NA	TRBJ2-3	NA	TGTGCCACCAGTGTTAGGGGGGGAGATACGCGGTATTTT	CATSVRGGDTRYF
TRBV4-1	NA	TRBJ1-2	NA	TGCGCCAGCAGGCATGCCGACGCTAACTATGGCTACACCTTC	CASRHADANYGYTF
TRBV21-1	NA	TRBJ2-1	NA	TGTGCCAGCAGCGAAGTTTATCTCTCCCGCCGAGGGGGCGAATGTTGCGAGCAGTTCTTC	CASSEVYLSRRGGECCEQFF
TRBV5-1	few	TRBJ2-7	NA	TGCGCCAGCAGTTTCCAGTCTCGTGGAGAGCAGTACTTC	CASSFQSRGEQYF
TRBV2	NA	TRBJ2-7	NA	TGTGCCAGCAGTGAAGGCGGGGGCCGGTCCTACGAGCAGTACTTC	CASSEGGGRSYEQYF
TRBV2	NA	TRBJ2-1	NA	TGTGCCTGCAGGGAGGACCAGCCCTACAATGAGCAGTTCTTC	CACREDQPYNEQFF
TRBV5-8	few	TRBJ2-5	TRBD2	TGTGCCAGCAGCTTGGATGCGGGAGGGGAGACCCAGTACTTC	CASSLDAGGETQYF
TRBV20-1	few	TRBJ2-1	NA	TGCAGTGCCAAAGAGCGCGTCGGCCTTGAGCAGTTCTTC	CSAKERVGLEQFF
TRBV29-1	NA	TRBJ1-5	NA	TGCAGCATTGTCGGGGTCAATCAGCCCCAGCATTTT	CSIVGVNQPQHF
TRBV20-1	NA	TRBJ2-3	TRBD2	TGCAGTGCCCCGGGACTAGCGGGAGCGCCAGATACGCAGTATTTT	CSAPGLAGAPDTQYF
TRBV20-1	NA	TRBJ2-7	NA	TGCAGTGCTAGTGGGGTGGAGTGGCTCTCCTACGAGCAGTACTTC	CSASGVEWLSYEQYF
TRBV7-2	once	TRBJ2-1	NA	TGTGCCAGCAGCTCCAGGGAGGTAAATGAGCAGTTCTTC	CASSSREVNEQFF
TRBV20-1	NA	TRBJ1-5	TRBD1	TGCAGTGCGCTCCCGGGACAGCTTGATGGGCAGCCCCAGCATTTT	CSALPGQLDGQPQHF
TRBV28	NA	TRBJ1-5	TRBD1	TGTGCCAGCAGTTCCCCCCAGGGGGTCAATCAGCCCCAGCATTTT	CASSSPQGVNQPQHF
TRBV12-3/TRBV12-4	many	TRBJ2-7	NA	TGTGCCAGCAGTTTATCATCCAGGGGTGGCGAGCAGTACTTC	CASSLSSRGGEQYF
TRBV6-5	NA	TRBJ2-7	NA	TGTGCCAGCAGTTACTCGAACATGGTCTACGAGCAGTACTTC	CASSYSNMVYEQYF
TRBV7-8	NA	TRBJ2-6	TRBD1	TGTGCCAGCAGCCGGTACTGGCATACCGACAGGGGGGGAGACAACGTCCTGACTTTC	CASSRYWHTDRGGDNVLTF
TRBV6-5	NA	TRBJ2-7	TRBD1	TGTGCCAGCAGGCCCGGGACAGCTTACTCCTACGAGCAGTACTTC	CASRPGTAYSYEQYF
TRBV4-3	NA	TRBJ2-2	NA	TGCGCCAGCAGCCAAGAAGGGGACTCCTCGATCGGGGAGCTGTTTTTT	CASSQEGDSSIGELFF
TRBV6-2/TRBV6-3	NA	TRBJ2-4	NA	TGTGCCAGCAGCGGCGTTATTCAGTACTTC	CASSGVIQYF
TRBV4-3	NA	TRBJ2-7	NA	TGCGCCAGCAGCCTCGCCGGGGCGCACAATGAGCAGTACTTC	CASSLAGAHNEQYF
TRBV4-3	many	TRBJ2-7	TRBD1	TGCGCCAGCAGCCAAGATACGACAGGGAGCTCCTACGAGCAGTACTTC	CASSQDTTGSSYEQYF
TRBV20-1	once	TRBJ2-1	NA	TGCAGTGCTCCTGGACCCACCAGGAATGAGCAGTTCTTC	CSAPGPTRNEQFF
TRBV20-1	NA	TRBJ2-7	TRBD2	TGCAGTGCTAGAGATCTAGCGGGGGCCTACGAGCAGTACTTC	CSARDLAGAYEQYF
TRBV29-1	few	TRBJ1-2	NA	TGCAGCGTTGGGGACTTCGTCGGCGGCTACACCTTC	CSVGDFVGGYTF
TRBV6-1	NA	TRBJ2-7	NA	TGTGCCAGCAGTGAATTCTACGAGCAGTACTTC	CASSEFYEQYF
TRBV6-6	once	TRBJ2-3	TRBD2	TGTGCCGGCACGGGGACTAGCGGGAGGACCAACACAGATACGCAGTATTTT	CAGTGTSGRTNTDTQYF
TRBV5-6	few	TRBJ2-7	NA	TGTGCCAGCAGCTACTACCGGAGGTTTGACGAGCAGTACTTC	CASSYYRRFDEQYF
TRBV10-3	NA	TRBJ2-5	NA	TGTGCCATCGGATCGGGGGCTAGCCAAGAGACCCAGTACTTC	CAIGSGASQETQYF
TRBV20-1	few	TRBJ2-3	NA	TGCAGTGCTACAAATGCCGGAGGGGGCCTCGCAGATACGCAGTATTTT	CSATNAGGGLADTQYF
TRBV7-9	NA	TRBJ1-1	NA	TGTGCCAGCAGCTTTGGGGTGGTGAGCACTGAAGCTTTCTTT	CASSFGVVSTEAFF
TRBV7-2	few	TRBJ2-7	TRBD1	TGTGCCAGCAGCACAATCTTTAGCCGGGACAGGGCAAAGAAGCAGTACTTC	CASSTIFSRDRAKKQYF
TRBV12-3/TRBV12-4	NA	TRBJ2-7	NA	TGTGCCAGCAGCCTGTCGTGGGGCTACGAGCAGTACTTC	CASSLSWGYEQYF
TRBV6-5	NA	TRBJ2-7	TRBD2	TGTGCCAGCCGGCTAGCGGGAGTCTTGGGTACCTACGAGCAGTACTTC	CASRLAGVLGTYEQYF
TRBV20-1	NA	TRBJ2-1	NA	TGCAGTGCTTTCGAGGAAGGATCATACAATGAGCAGTTCTTC	CSAFEEGSYNEQFF
TRBV5-1	NA	TRBJ2-1	NA	TGCGCCAGCAGCTTGGCCGACAGATACAATGAGCAGTTCTTC	CASSLADRYNEQFF
TRBV12-3/TRBV12-4	NA	TRBJ2-5	NA	TGTGCCAGCAGTTTAAGGGGGGACTCTGAGGGGTACTTC	CASSLRGDSEGYF
TRBV7-2	NA	TRBJ2-4	NA	TGTGCCAGCAGCTTGGAAGAAAACATTCAGTACTTC	CASSLEENIQYF
TRBV2	NA	TRBJ2-5	NA	TGTGCCAGCGAAGTCCAGGGAGGGGGAGAGACCCAGTACTTC	CASEVQGGGETQYF
TRBV3-1	NA	TRBJ1-2	TRBD1	TGTGCCAGCAGCCCCAAAGGTCACAGGGGTTATGGCTACACCTTC	CASSPKGHRGYGYTF
TRBV30	once	TRBJ2-6	NA	TGTGCCTGGAGTGTTTGGCGGGGGACAGACGTCCTGACTTTC	CAWSVWRGTDVLTF
TRBV20-1	NA	TRBJ1-5	TRBD1	TGCAGTGCGGAGCGGTCAACCGGACAGGGTAATCAGCCCCAGCATTTT	CSAERSTGQGNQPQHF
TRBV29-1	few	TRBJ2-6	NA	TGCAGCGTTGAAAGCCCGGGCTCTGGGGCCAACGTCCTGACTTTC	CSVESPGSGANVLTF
TRBV20-1	NA	TRBJ2-1	NA	TGCAGTGCCACAGGGCCCGAAGCATACAATGAGCAGTTCTTC	CSATGPEAYNEQFF
TRBV6-1	few	TRBJ1-2	NA	TGTGCCAGCAGTGAAACAGGGAAGGTCGGATCCTATGGCTACACCTTC	CASSETGKVGSYGYTF